This record looks at one T cell receptor beta chain sequence and its context. V lost 2 bases and J 2 bases, leaving 10 bases between the germline ends. The CDR3 has 15 amino acids. CDR1 is SNHLY and CDR2 is FYNNEI in the germline V gene. Original processing methods: From reference gene primer amplification, estimates of nucleated cell counts were derived. TCRdb's copy holds only in-frame clones and misses some; the assay was immunoSEQ multiplex PCR. V and J calls and clone size follow that table, whereas D and trimming were derived from the DNA. Among roughly 80,000 clones listed, about 81% were seen once. The sample comes from a study of blood T cell repertoires in COVID-19. Study-level background: Samples came from the United States, Italy and Spain, spanning acute and convalescent COVID-19.

Sequencing was carried out using peripheral blood. The V and J genes are TRBV2 and TRBJ1-3, with unresolved D. The TCR originated in a human donor in a cohort sampled during active COVID-19. This CDR3 reads CASSERGRTGNTIYF. The CDR3 nucleotides are TGTGCCAGCAGTGAAAGAGGGAGGACTGGAAACACCATATATTTT. Filled out from reference TRBV2 and TRBJ1-3, the complete variable domain reads EPEVTQTPSHQVTQMGQEVILRCVPISNHLYFYWYRQILGQKVEFLVSFYNNEISEKSEIFDDQFSVERPDGSNFTLKIRSTKLEDSAMYFCASSERGRTGNTIYFGEGSWLTVV.